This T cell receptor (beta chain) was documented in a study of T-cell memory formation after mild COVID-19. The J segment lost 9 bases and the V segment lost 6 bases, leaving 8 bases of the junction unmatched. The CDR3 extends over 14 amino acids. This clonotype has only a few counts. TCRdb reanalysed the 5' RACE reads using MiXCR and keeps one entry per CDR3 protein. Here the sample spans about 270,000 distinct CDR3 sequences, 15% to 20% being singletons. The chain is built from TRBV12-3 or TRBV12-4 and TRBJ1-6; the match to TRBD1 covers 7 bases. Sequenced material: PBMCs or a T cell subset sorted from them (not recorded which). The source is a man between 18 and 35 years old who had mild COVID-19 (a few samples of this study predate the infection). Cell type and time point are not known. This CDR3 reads CASSNTGAGSPLHF. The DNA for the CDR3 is TGTGCCAGCAGCAACACAGGGGCGGGTTCACCCCTCCACTTT.